A single sample is the source of the 24 T cell receptor beta chains below, sequenced in a study of Graves' ophthalmopathy and Graves' hyperthyroidism. The TCR beta CDR3 regions underwent amplification from RNA transcripts. HTBI primers were used in a first-round RT-PCR, which preceded a second-round multiplex PCR. TCRdb re-analysed the multiplex PCR reads in MiXCR, keeping a single row per CDR3 protein. The sample holds more than 550,000 distinct CDR3 sequences, just over 40% seen once. The sequencing input was peripheral blood. These receptors were taken from an adult man with Graves' ophthalmopathy.

This clonotype appeared many times. This rearrangement joins TRBV20-1 to TRBJ2-7, with TRBD2 identical over 7 bases. The V gene's germline CDR1 is DFQATT and CDR2 SNEGSKA (reference sequence). V lost 1 base to trimming and J lost 4 bases; unmatched junction nucleotides: 7. This CDR3 has 14 residues. CDR3 sequence (DNA): TGCAGTGCTAGAGCGGCCAGCGGGGCGTACGAGCAGTACTTC. Translated, it gives CSARAASGAYEQYF.

V and J are TRBV6-2 or TRBV6-3 and TRBJ2-7; the D gene is possibly TRBD2 (6 bases). The germline CDR1 and CDR2 sequences are MNHEY and SVGEGT. V lost 6 bases, J lost 0 bases, and 12 bases lay in between. The CDR3 runs to 14 residues. The CDR3 bases are TGTGCCAGCAGCCCCGGGACTTCCTCCTACGAGCAGTACTTC. Translated: CASSPGTSSYEQYF.

With respect to this clonotype: This may come from a read error, since a much larger clone is one base off. Since no conserved phenylalanine or tryptophan closes the CDR3, a read error is the likely cause. The chain is built from TRBV12-5 and TRBJ1-2; tentatively, D is TRBD1 (5 bases). The CDR3 is 9 residues long. V lost 10 bases to trimming and J lost 8 bases, with 8 bases between them. Germline V CDR1 and CDR2: LGHNT, FRNRAP. CDR3 region: CATGGGYTL. The CDR3 nucleotides read TGTGCTACCGGGGGGGGCTACACCCTC.

In this sample, this clonotype turned up many times. The J gene is TRBJ1-1, the V gene TRBV20-1; TRBD1 agrees at 10 bases. CDR1 is DFQATT, CDR2 SNEGSKA, per germline (reference sequence). This CDR3 has 14 residues. J lost 4 bases, V lost 6 bases, and 8 bases had no gene match. The CDR3 DNA reads TGCAGTGCAGAGACAGGGGGCGCGGTCACTGAAGCTTTCTTT. It translates to CSAETGGAVTEAFF.

This clonotype was found a few times. The V gene is TRBV11-2, the J gene TRBJ2-7, with 9 bases aligning to TRBD1. The CDR3 extends over 14 amino acids. V lost 6 bases to trimming and J lost 5 bases; unmatched junction nucleotides: 8. From germline, CDR1 is SGHAT and CDR2 FQNNGV. The CDR3 here is CASRPGQGLDEQYF. DNA of the CDR3: TGTGCCAGCAGACCGGGACAGGGACTTGACGAGCAGTACTTC.

This clonotype was recorded once. The rearrangement links TRBV29-1 to TRBJ1-2, with D possibly matching TRBD1 (6 bases). The length of the CDR3 is 18 residues. The ends were cut back, 3 bases at V and 5 bases at J, with 28 bases in the middle. Germline CDR1 reads SQVTM; CDR2 reads ANQGSEA. The CDR3 region is CSVEPAAVGGRRKYGYTF. The CDR3, as DNA: TGCAGCGTTGAGCCTGCGGCCGTAGGGGGACGCCGCAAGTATGGCTACACCTTC.

This clonotype was detected many times. The chain couples TRBV24-1 to TRBJ2-7; no clear D. In germline, CDR1 is KGHDR, CDR2 SFDVKD. V was clipped by 2 bases and J by 4 bases, with 8 bases between them. CDR3 size: 13 residues. CDR3 loop: CATSDSHLYEQYF. The CDR3 nucleotides are TGTGCCACCAGTGATTCCCACCTATACGAGCAGTACTTC.

The chain uses TRBV6-1 and TRBJ1-2; 9 nucleotides align to TRBD1. Unmatched junction bases numbered 9, after V lost 5 bases and J lost 8 bases. Germline V lookup: CDR1 MNHNS, CDR2 SASEGT. This CDR3 spans 14 amino acids. CDR3 DNA: TGTGCCAGCAGTTACTCCGGGACAGGGACCGGCTACACCTTC. It codes for CASSYSGTGTGYTF.

The chain joins TRBV7-9 to TRBJ2-5; 7 positions match TRBD1. The J call is doubtful: the DNA matches TRBJ2-1 better. There are 13 residues in the CDR3. Germline CDR1 is SEHNR and CDR2 is FQNEAQ (reference sequence). In nucleotides, the CDR3 is TGTGCCAGCAGTACTACAGGGGACAATGAGCAGTTCTTC. It translates to CASSTTGDNEQFF.

V is TRBV10-3 and J is TRBJ2-1; D might be TRBD1 or TRBD2, each matching 6 bases. V was cut by 4 bases and J by 10 bases, with 8 bases left in between. In germline, CDR1 is ENHRY, CDR2 SYGVKD. CDR3 size: 11 residues. This chain's CDR3 is CAISGGGEQFF. Written as DNA, the CDR3 is TGTGCCATCAGTGGAGGGGGGGAGCAGTTCTTC.

This chain connects TRBV19 to TRBJ1-1; a weak D match, TRBD1 (5 bases). This CDR3 spans 15 amino acids. V shed 3 bases and J shed 1 base, with 12 bases lying between them. The V gene's germline CDR1 is LNHDA and CDR2 SQIVND (reference sequence). This chain's CDR3 is CASSITGTGNTEAFF. The DNA of the CDR3 is TGTGCCAGTAGTATCACCGGGACGGGGAACACTGAAGCTTTCTTT.

This sequence joins TRBV25-1 and TRBJ1-6; TRBD1 might be the D (5 bases). Germline V gene sequence: CDR1 MGHDK, CDR2 SYGVNS. Trimming took 5 bases from V and 7 from J, leaving 18 bases between them. CDR3 length: 16 amino acids. CDR3 amino acids: CASSLVPGRYNSPLHF. CDR3 coding DNA: TGTGCCAGCAGTTTAGTCCCGGGACGGTACAATTCACCCCTCCACTTT.

With regard to this clonotype: Mismatch with germline at one junction end may stem from a read error. The rearrangement uses TRBV2 and TRBJ1-4; no clear D. The V gene's germline CDR1 is SNHLY and CDR2 FYNNEI. The CDR3 runs 11 residues. The CDR3 protein is CASTQAEKLLF. As DNA, the CDR3 is TGTGCCAGCACACAAGCCGAAAAACTGCTTTTT.

This clonotype occurred many times. This chain links TRBV10-3 with TRBJ2-7; D may be TRBD2 (5 bases). Trimming pared 0 bases from V and 6 bases from J, leaving 12 bases between. The length of the CDR3 is 14 residues. Germline CDR1 is ENHRY and CDR2 is SYGVKD. CDR3: CAISESGEAAEQYF. The CDR3 bases are TGTGCCATCAGTGAGTCGGGTGAAGCGGCCGAGCAGTACTTC.

The chain carries TRBV4-1 and TRBJ1-3; D ambiguous. From germline, CDR1 is MGHRA and CDR2 YSYEKL. Trimming removed 4 bases from V and 4 bases from J, with 14 bases in between. The CDR3 covers 15 residues. The CDR3 here is CASSPNSGPGNTIYF. Here the CDR3 DNA reads TGCGCCAGCAGCCCTAACAGTGGGCCAGGAAACACCATATATTTT.

The chain recombines TRBV29-1 with TRBJ1-1; D not resolved. V gave up 2 bases and J gave up 6 bases, with 7 bases separating them. CDR3 size: 11 residues. Germline V lookup: CDR1 SQVTM, CDR2 ANQGSEA. The CDR3 nucleotides are TGCAGCGTTGAACCGGTTGCTGAAGCTTTCTTT. It translates to CSVEPVAEAFF.

CDR3 DNA sequence: TGCAGCGTTACAGGGGGCGTCAGGACTTTC. As protein: CSVTGGVRTF. The J gene is TRBJ2-6, the V gene TRBV29-1; TRBD1 aligns across 9 bases. Germline V lookup: CDR1 SQVTM, CDR2 ANQGSEA. This CDR3 region has 10 residues. V shed 5 bases, J shed 18 bases, and the junction held 5 bases outside the gene matches.

The chain couples TRBV29-1 to TRBJ1-2; the match to TRBD1 covers 9 bases. CDR1 and CDR2 (germline): SQVTM, ANQGSEA. This CDR3 contains 13 residues. Trimming cost V 6 bases and J 5 bases; bases outside gene matches: 7. CDR3 sequence: CSVDGTGRYGYTF. The DNA for the CDR3 is TGCAGCGTGGATGGGACAGGGCGGTATGGCTACACCTTC. Using reference TRBV29-1 and TRBJ1-2 for the parts outside the CDR3, the full variable domain is SAVISQKPSRDICQRGTSLTIQCQVDSQVTMMFWYRQQPGQSLTLIATANQGSEATYESGFVIDKFPISRPNLTFSTLTVSNMSPEDSSIYLCSVDGTGRYGYTFGSGTRLTVV.

Comments on this clonotype: This may stem from a read error, because a much larger clone lies one nucleotide away. As DNA, the CDR3 is TGCTGTGCTAGAGATAGGGACAGTCATAATTCACCCCTCCACTTT. Translating it yields CCARDRDSHNSPLHF. This chain uses TRBV20-1 with TRBJ1-6; TRBD1 agrees at 7 bases. The CDR3 consists of 15 residues. In germline, CDR1 is DFQATT, CDR2 SNEGSKA (reference sequence).

This clonotype showed up just once. The CDR3 nucleotides are TGTGCCAGCAGTGATCAGGGGCTTCTCTATGGCTACACCTTC. Protein product: CASSDQGLLYGYTF. This chain connects TRBV2 to TRBJ1-2, with D tentatively TRBD1 (6 bases). The length of the CDR3 is 14 residues. Trimming removed 3 bases from V and 4 bases from J, with 12 bases in between. Germline V gives CDR1 SNHLY, CDR2 FYNNEI.

This clonotype was seen repeatedly, ten times or more. The chain recombines TRBV10-3 with TRBJ2-7; TRBD1 matches at 9 bases. Per germline, CDR1 ENHRY and CDR2 SYGVKD. This CDR3 has 13 amino acids. The ends lost 6 bases at V and 4 bases at J; junction bases unmatched: 4. CDR3 region: CAIRSGTGYEQYF. The CDR3 nucleotides read TGTGCCATCAGGTCCGGGACAGGGTACGAGCAGTACTTC.

In the case of this clonotype: Compared with germline, one end of the junction differs, possibly owing to a read error. The gene calls are TRBV12-3 or TRBV12-4 and TRBJ1-3; D is possibly TRBD1 (6 bases). The CDR3 is 15 amino acids. CDR3 DNA sequence: TGCGCCAGCAGGCTTTCAGGGGCGCCTGGAAACACCATATATTTT. Its protein is CASRLSGAPGNTIYF.

This clonotype was counted many times. The chain uses TRBV19 and TRBJ2-6; D perhaps matches TRBD1 (5 bases). Per germline, CDR1 LNHDA and CDR2 SQIVND (reference sequence). Trimming cost V 10 bases and J 0 bases, with 10 bases left between them. CDR3 size: 14 residues. CDR3 DNA sequence: TGTGCCATCAGGGTCCCCTCTGGGGCCAACGTCCTGACTTTC. It yields the protein CAIRVPSGANVLTF.

Remarks on this clonotype: Relative to the germline gene, one junction end is altered; a read error may explain this. The V call is TRBV12-3 or TRBV12-4, the J call TRBJ2-5; TRBD2 aligns across 11 bases. The CDR3 contains 13 residues. CDR3 coding DNA: TGTGCCAGCAGCGTAAGGACTAGCGGGTTAGTAGTCTTC. Its protein product is CASSVRTSGLVVF.